This TCR beta chain derives from a study of OX40 agonist ivuxolimab in advanced cancers. Some clones are missing from TCRdb's copy, which holds only in-frame ones; the method was immunoSEQ multiplex PCR. The data hold tens of thousands of clones, with around 83% observed a single time. Trimming cost V 8 bases and J 4 bases, with 21 bases left between them. Germline-derived CDR1 and CDR2 are MNHNY and SVGAGI (reference sequence). CDR3 length: 16 residues. This TCR was recovered from an adult with an advanced solid tumor such as melanoma, head and neck, liver or kidney cancer. The genes are TRBV6-6 and TRBJ1-5; no clear D. This material consisted of CD4+ or CD8+ T cells sorted from blood, taken in a trial of the OX40 agonist ivuxolimab. The CDR3 protein is CASSEFSTALNQPQHF. The CDR3 coding sequence is TGTGCCAGCTCCGAATTCTCTACCGCGTTAAATCAGCCCCAGCATTTT.